The present T cell receptor (beta chain) was sequenced within a study of blood T cell repertoires in COVID-19. Study as a whole: Whether acute or convalescent, the COVID-19 samples came from the United States, Italy and Spain. The analysed material was cDNA or gDNA that came from T cells, B-cell-depleted T cells, or PBMCs.

The germline CDR1 and CDR2 sequences are KGHSH and LQKENI. V trimming: 5 bases; J trimming: 7 bases; junction bases outside the gene matches: 6. The CDR3 has 14 residues. TCRdb's copy holds only in-frame clones and misses some; the assay was immunoSEQ multiplex PCR. The table lists about 180,000 clones, around 83% of them singletons. This TCR derives from a woman under 40 with active or convalescent COVID-19. The sequenced material came from peripheral blood. The chain has TRBV18 and TRBJ1-1, with TRBD1 matching over 11 bases. The CDR3 region is CASSTGTGGDEAFF. In nucleotides, the CDR3 is TGTGCCAGCTCAACCGGGACAGGGGGGGATGAAGCTTTCTTT.